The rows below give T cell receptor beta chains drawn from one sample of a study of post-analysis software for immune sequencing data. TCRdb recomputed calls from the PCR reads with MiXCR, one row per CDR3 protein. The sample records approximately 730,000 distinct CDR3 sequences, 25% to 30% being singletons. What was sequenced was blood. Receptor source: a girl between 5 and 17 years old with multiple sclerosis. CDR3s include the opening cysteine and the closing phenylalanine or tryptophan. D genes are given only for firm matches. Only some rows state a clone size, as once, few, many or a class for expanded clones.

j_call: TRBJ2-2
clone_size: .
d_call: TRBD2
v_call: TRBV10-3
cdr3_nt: TGTGCCATCAGTGGGAACGGGGGGAAGACCGGGGAGCTGTTTTTT
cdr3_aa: CAISGNGGKTGELFF

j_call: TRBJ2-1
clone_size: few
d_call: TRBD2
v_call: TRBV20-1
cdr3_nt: TGCAGTGCTAGAGGCACTAGCGGAGTTAACAATGAGCAGTTCTTC
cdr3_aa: CSARGTSGVNNEQFF

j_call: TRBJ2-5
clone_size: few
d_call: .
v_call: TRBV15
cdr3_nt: TGTGCCACCAGCCTCGATAGGCAAGAGACCCAGTACTTC
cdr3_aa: CATSLDRQETQYF

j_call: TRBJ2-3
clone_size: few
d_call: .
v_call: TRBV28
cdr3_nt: TGTGCCAGCAGCTTACGGACTAGCACAGATACGCAGTATTTT
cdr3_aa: CASSLRTSTDTQYF

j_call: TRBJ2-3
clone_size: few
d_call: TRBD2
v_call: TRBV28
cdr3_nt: TGTGCCAGCAGTTCCGCTGGCGGGGGGCTCACAGATACGCAGTATTTT
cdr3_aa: CASSSAGGGLTDTQYF

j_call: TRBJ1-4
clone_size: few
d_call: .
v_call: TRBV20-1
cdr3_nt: TGCAGTGCTAGAGGGGACACAACTAATGAAAAACTGTTTTTT
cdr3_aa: CSARGDTTNEKLFF

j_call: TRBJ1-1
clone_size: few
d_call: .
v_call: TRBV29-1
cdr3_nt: TGCAGCGTTGCAGTCGGCAGGGGTTTTACTGAAGCTTTCTTT
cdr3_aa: CSVAVGRGFTEAFF

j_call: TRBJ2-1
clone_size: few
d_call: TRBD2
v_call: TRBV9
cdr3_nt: TGTGCCAGCAGCCCGGGAAGTAGCGCGGGGGGGTCTTACAATGAGCAGTTCTTC
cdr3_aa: CASSPGSSAGGSYNEQFF

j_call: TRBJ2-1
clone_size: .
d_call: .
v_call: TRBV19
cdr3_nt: TGTGCCAGTAGTATAGAACAGCTCCCCAACAATGAGCAGTTCTTC
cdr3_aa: CASSIEQLPNNEQFF

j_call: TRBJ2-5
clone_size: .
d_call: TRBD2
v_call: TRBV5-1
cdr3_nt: TGCGCCAGCAGCCCCGGGACTAGAGGTGGAGAGACCCAGTACTTC
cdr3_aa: CASSPGTRGGETQYF

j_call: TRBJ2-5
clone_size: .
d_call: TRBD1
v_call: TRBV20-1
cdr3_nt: TGCAGTCCCAAGGGACAGGGTCTTGGAGAGACCCAGTACTTC
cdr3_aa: CSPKGQGLGETQYF

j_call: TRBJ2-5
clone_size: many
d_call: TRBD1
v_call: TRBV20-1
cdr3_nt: TGCAGTGCTAGAGTTCCACACACCGGGACAGGGGGCGAGACCCAGTACTTC
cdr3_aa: CSARVPHTGTGGETQYF

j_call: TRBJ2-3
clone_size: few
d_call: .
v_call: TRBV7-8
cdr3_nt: TGTGCCAGCAGCTTACGGGGCCCACTGGAAACAGATACGCAGTATTTT
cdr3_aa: CASSLRGPLETDTQYF

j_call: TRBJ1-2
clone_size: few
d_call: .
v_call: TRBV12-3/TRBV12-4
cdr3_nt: TGTGCCAGCAGTTTTGTACAGTCCTATGGCTACACCTTC
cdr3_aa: CASSFVQSYGYTF

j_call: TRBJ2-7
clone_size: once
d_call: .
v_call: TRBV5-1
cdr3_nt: TGCGCCAGCAGCTTGGACATTCCTCTCGACGAGCAGTACTTC
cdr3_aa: CASSLDIPLDEQYF

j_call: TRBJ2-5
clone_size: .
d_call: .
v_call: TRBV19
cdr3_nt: TGTGCCAGTAGGCAAAGCCCTGGGGCGGAGACCCAGTACTTC
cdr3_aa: CASRQSPGAETQYF

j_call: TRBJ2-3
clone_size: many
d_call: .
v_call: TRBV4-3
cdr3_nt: TGCGCCAGCAGCTACTCCCGGGGCCCGGCAGATACGCAGTATTTT
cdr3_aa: CASSYSRGPADTQYF

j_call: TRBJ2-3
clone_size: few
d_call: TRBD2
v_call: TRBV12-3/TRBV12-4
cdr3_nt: TGTGCCAGCAGTTTTGGGGTTGGGGGGGCAGATACGCAGTATTTT
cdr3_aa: CASSFGVGGADTQYF

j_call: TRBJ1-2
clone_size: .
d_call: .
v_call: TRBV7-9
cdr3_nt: TGTGCCAGCAGCTCAAGGACGCGCGGCTACACCTTC
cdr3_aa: CASSSRTRGYTF

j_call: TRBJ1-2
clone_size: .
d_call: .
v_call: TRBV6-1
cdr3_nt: TGTGCCAGCAGTGAACAAGGCCATGGCTACACCTTC
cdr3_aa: CASSEQGHGYTF

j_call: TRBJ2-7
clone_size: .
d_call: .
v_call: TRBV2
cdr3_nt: TGTGCCAGCGCAGGGTTTGTATACGAGCAGTACTTC
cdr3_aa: CASAGFVYEQYF

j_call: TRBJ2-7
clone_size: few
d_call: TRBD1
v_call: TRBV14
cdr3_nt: TGTGCCAGCAGCCAGATGGGACAGGCGTTCTACGAGCAGTACTTC
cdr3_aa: CASSQMGQAFYEQYF

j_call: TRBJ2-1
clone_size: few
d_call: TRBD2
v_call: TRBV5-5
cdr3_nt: TGTGCCAGCAGCTTGTTTGCAGCGGGAGCCCTTGATGAGCAGTTCTTC
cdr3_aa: CASSLFAAGALDEQFF

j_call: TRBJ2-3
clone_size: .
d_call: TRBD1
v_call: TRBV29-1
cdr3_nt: TGCAGCGTTCCGGGACAGGGAACAAAAGATACGCAGTATTTT
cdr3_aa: CSVPGQGTKDTQYF

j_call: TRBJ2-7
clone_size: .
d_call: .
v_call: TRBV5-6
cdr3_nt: TGTGCCAGCAGCCACCGGGGCGGATCAGCCCACTACGAGCAGTACTTC
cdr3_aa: CASSHRGGSAHYEQYF

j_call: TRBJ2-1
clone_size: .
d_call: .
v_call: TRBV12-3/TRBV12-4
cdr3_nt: TGTGCCAGCAGCCCTGACAGCAGACGGGGGCTGGGGCAGTTCTTC
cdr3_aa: CASSPDSRRGLGQFF

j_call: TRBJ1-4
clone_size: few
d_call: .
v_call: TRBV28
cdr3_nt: TGTGCCAGCAGACAGTCGGGGGAGGAAAAACTGTTTTTT
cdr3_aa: CASRQSGEEKLFF

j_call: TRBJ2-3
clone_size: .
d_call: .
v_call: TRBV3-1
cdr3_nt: TGTGCCAGCAGCCAAATAGCTTCCGATACGCAGTATTTT
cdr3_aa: CASSQIASDTQYF

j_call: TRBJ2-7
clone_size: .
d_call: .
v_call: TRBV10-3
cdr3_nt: TGTGCCACCAGTGAGTCGACAGCCTACGAGCAGTACTTC
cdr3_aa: CATSESTAYEQYF

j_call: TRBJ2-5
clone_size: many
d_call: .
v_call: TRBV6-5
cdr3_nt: TGTGCCAGCAGTCTAACTAGACAAGAGACCCAGTACTTC
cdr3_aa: CASSLTRQETQYF

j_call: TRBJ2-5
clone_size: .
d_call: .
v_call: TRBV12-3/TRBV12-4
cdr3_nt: TGTGCCAGCAGTTTGGGGGCCTGGGCGACCCAGTACTTC
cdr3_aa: CASSLGAWATQYF

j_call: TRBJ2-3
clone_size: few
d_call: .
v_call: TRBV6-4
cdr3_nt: TGTGCCAGCAGTGTGGGGCCTTCCTCGCCGAATACGCAGTATTTT
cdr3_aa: CASSVGPSSPNTQYF